One sample yielded the 28 T cell receptor beta chains listed below, sequenced in a study of cytomegalovirus exposure and HLA in healthy donors. PCR primers comprised 60 Vbeta and 13 Jbeta primers. Sequencing was performed with immunoSEQ multiplex PCR; in TCRdb, only in-frame clones are kept and a portion is missing. The sample comprises fewer than 130,000 clones, about three quarters of which are singletons, and approximately 1.2% rests with the top ten. Sequencing was carried out using PBMCs. All receptors derive from a woman aged 25 to 39 in good health and CMV-seronegative.

This rearrangement joins TRBV4-2 to TRBJ1-1; TRBD1 matches 10 bases. The CDR3 is made up of 18 amino acids. V gave up 0 bases and J gave up 4 bases; unmatched junction bases: 11. In germline, CDR1 is LGHNA, CDR2 YNFKEQ. The CDR3 reads CASSQDSGTGDRSTEAFF. CDR3 DNA: TGTGCCAGCAGCCAAGATTCCGGGACAGGGGATCGAAGCACTGAAGCTTTCTTT.

The rearrangement joins TRBV7-2 to TRBJ2-5; 8 bases fit TRBD2. CDR1 is SGHTA, CDR2 FQGNSA, per germline. The CDR3 extends over 14 amino acids. The ends lost 3 bases at V and 1 base at J; junction bases unmatched: 1. The CDR3 here is CASSFSGGQETQYF. For the CDR3, the DNA is TGTGCCAGCAGCTTCAGCGGGGGCCAAGAGACCCAGTACTTC.

This chain joins TRBV30 and TRBJ2-2, with D unresolved. Germline values: CDR1 GTSNPN, CDR2 SVGIG (reference sequence). V was pared by 1 base and J by 5 bases, with 8 bases between. The CDR3 is made up of 13 amino acids. This CDR3 reads CAWSGSTTGELFF. The CDR3, as DNA: TGTGCCTGGAGTGGTAGTACTACCGGGGAGCTGTTTTTT.

J is TRBJ2-5 and V is TRBV4-3; possible D gene TRBD2, 6 bases. Trimming shortened V by 1 base and J by 4 bases, and 7 bases separated the two germline ends. CDR1 LGHNA and CDR2 YSLEER come from the germline V gene. The CDR3 is made up of 13 amino acids. The DNA for the CDR3 is TGCGCCAGCAGCCAAGGGGGACTAGAGACCCAGTACTTC. Its protein is CASSQGGLETQYF.

This clone was detected only a few times. The chain has TRBV2 and TRBJ1-2; 7 bases are a match to TRBD1. The CDR3 contains 12 residues. J lost 6 bases, V lost 10 bases, and 8 bases had no gene match. Germline V lookup: CDR1 SNHLY, CDR2 FYNNEI. CDR3 sequence reads: CANRGDSDGYTF. The DNA of the CDR3 is TGTGCCAACAGGGGCGATTCAGATGGCTACACCTTC. The full variable domain, completed using reference TRBV2 and TRBJ1-2, is EPEVTQTPSHQVTQMGQEVILRCVPISNHLYFYWYRQILGQKVEFLVSFYNNEISEKSEIFDDQFSVERPDGSNFTLKIRSTKLEDSAMYFCANRGDSDGYTFGSGTRLTVV.

This clone was detected only a few times. The genes are TRBV6-5 and TRBJ2-7; tentative D call: TRBD2 (5 bases). The ends were cut back, 5 bases at V and 3 bases at J, with 17 bases in the middle. Germline V lookup: CDR1 MNHEY, CDR2 SVGAGI. The CDR3 loop spans 15 amino acids. In DNA form, the CDR3 reads TGTGCCAGCAGTCCTCTCCCGACGGGATTCTACGAGCAGTACTTC. Residues: CASSPLPTGFYEQYF.

The chain is built from TRBV7-9 and TRBJ2-5; TRBD1 matches at 7 bases. Losses at the gene ends were 1 base for V and 5 bases for J; bases not matched to a gene: 4. CDR1 SEHNR and CDR2 FQNEAQ come from the germline V gene (reference sequence). The CDR3 is 14 amino acids. The CDR3 sequence is CASSLEGGWETQYF. CDR3 coding DNA: TGTGCCAGCAGCTTAGAAGGGGGCTGGGAGACCCAGTACTTC.

This sequence joins TRBV30 and TRBJ1-5; 9 bases align to TRBD1. The CDR3 covers 13 residues. V lost 3 bases and J lost 6; bases outside the gene matches: 3. Per the germline V gene, CDR1 is GTSNPN and CDR2 is SVGIG (reference sequence). CDR3 in DNA: TGTGCCTGGAGCGGGACAGGGCGTCAGCCCCAGCATTTT. Amino acid sequence: CAWSGTGRQPQHF.

The chain uses TRBV27 and TRBJ2-7; 8 bases are a match to TRBD2. The CDR3 has 14 amino acids. V shed 4 bases and J 3 bases; nucleotides not matched to a gene: 5. Germline CDR1 and CDR2: MNHEY and SMNVEV (reference sequence). The CDR3 reads CASSWASGFYEQYF. The DNA of the CDR3 is TGTGCCAGCAGTTGGGCTAGCGGGTTCTACGAGCAGTACTTC.

The chain has TRBV10-3 and TRBJ2-7; possible D gene TRBD1, 6 bases. The CDR3 extends over 14 amino acids. V dropped 2 bases and J dropped 4 bases, with 12 bases sitting between them. Germline V gene data show CDR1 as ENHRY and CDR2 as SYGVKD. The CDR3 DNA reads TGTGCCATCAGTGAGGCAGGACAGTTTTACGAGCAGTACTTC. This gives the protein CAISEAGQFYEQYF.

This sequence joins TRBV7-9 and TRBJ2-3; 10 bases agree with TRBD1. V gave up 7 bases and J gave up 6 bases; unmatched junction bases: 13. The CDR3 is made up of 16 amino acids. CDR1 and CDR2 from the germline V gene are SEHNR and FQNEAQ (reference sequence). CDR3 residues: CASTYTGTGVVDTQYF. The CDR3 bases are TGTGCCAGCACGTATACCGGGACAGGGGTCGTTGATACGCAGTATTTT.

This chain joins TRBV11-2 and TRBJ2-7; 8 positions match TRBD2. Trimming at V came to 5 bases and at J to 3 bases, leaving 9 bases not matched to a gene. The length of the CDR3 is 15 residues. Per the germline V gene, CDR1 is SGHAT and CDR2 is FQNNGV. CDR3 in DNA: TGTGCCAGCAGCGTCCTTACCCGGGGGGGCTACGAGCAGTACTTC. Translating gives CASSVLTRGGYEQYF.

V usage is TRBV5-5 and J usage is TRBJ2-5; no reliable D call. The CDR3 has 14 residues. Trimming removed 0 bases at V and 1 base at J, with 7 bases between. Germline V gives CDR1 SGHKS, CDR2 YYEKEE (reference sequence). The CDR3 spells CASSLVGFQETQYF. Written as DNA, the CDR3 is TGTGCCAGCAGCTTGGTCGGGTTCCAAGAGACCCAGTACTTC.

J is TRBJ1-5 and V is TRBV30; 8 bases match TRBD1. The length of the CDR3 is 14 residues. V lost 3 bases and J lost 8; bases outside the gene matches: 9. Germline lookup yields CDR1 GTSNPN and CDR2 SVGIG (reference sequence). The CDR3 DNA reads as TGTGCCTGGAGAGGGACAGGCCGCAGGGAGCCCCAGCATTTT. The encoded protein is CAWRGTGRREPQHF.

This chain uses TRBV2 with TRBJ2-2; a possible D gene is TRBD2 (5 bases). CDR1 SNHLY and CDR2 FYNNEI come from the germline V gene. V lost 7 bases to trimming and J lost 3 bases, with 15 bases between them. CDR3 length: 15 amino acids. The DNA for the CDR3 is TGTGCCAGCAATCCGCGAGGGAGCTACACCGGGGAGCTGTTTTTT. Translated, it gives CASNPRGSYTGELFF.

This clone has just one count. The rearrangement uses TRBV30 and TRBJ2-1; the match to TRBD2 covers 10 bases. The V gene's germline CDR1 is GTSNPN and CDR2 SVGIG (reference sequence). The CDR3 has 14 residues. J gave up 0 bases and V 7 bases, and 3 bases lay outside the gene matches. In nucleotides, the CDR3 is TGTGCCTCCGAGCGGGAGGGCTCCTACAATGAGCAGTTCTTC. Amino acid sequence: CASEREGSYNEQFF.

The chain recombines TRBV2 with TRBJ2-7; TRBD2 agrees at 12 bases. Germline V lookup: CDR1 SNHLY, CDR2 FYNNEI. The CDR3 is 16 residues long. V lost 6 bases, J lost 0 bases, and 6 bases stayed unmatched. CDR3 bases: TGTGCCAGCAGGGAGGGACTAGCGGGCCGCTCCTACGAGCAGTACTTC. Its protein is CASREGLAGRSYEQYF. Combining the CDR3 with reference TRBV2 and TRBJ2-7 gives the whole variable domain EPEVTQTPSHQVTQMGQEVILRCVPISNHLYFYWYRQILGQKVEFLVSFYNNEISEKSEIFDDQFSVERPDGSNFTLKIRSTKLEDSAMYFCASREGLAGRSYEQYFGPGTRLTVT.

V and J are TRBV30 and TRBJ1-5; a weak D match, TRBD1 (6 bases). Looked up from germline, CDR1 is GTSNPN and CDR2 is SVGIG (reference sequence). V shed 0 bases and J shed 5 bases, with 14 bases lying between them. The length of the CDR3 is 15 residues. CDR3 DNA sequence: TGTGCCTGGAGTGTACAAGGGGGGGGCGATCAGCCCCAGCATTTT. This gives the protein CAWSVQGGGDQPQHF.

The chain recombines TRBV13 with TRBJ2-7; 8 bases align to TRBD1. With 2 bases clipped from V and 5 bases from J, the junction kept 2 bases outside the gene matches. The CDR3 consists of 13 residues. Germline CDR1 reads PRHDT; CDR2 reads FYEKMQ (reference sequence). The CDR3 nucleotides are TGTGCCAGCAGCTTATCCAGGGGGCACGAGCAGTACTTC. It translates to CASSLSRGHEQYF.

The chain joins TRBV6-5 to TRBJ2-7; tentative D call: TRBD2 (6 bases). V dropped 0 bases and J dropped 1 base, with 7 bases sitting between them. This CDR3 spans 14 amino acids. Germline loops: CDR1 MNHEY, CDR2 SVGAGI. As DNA, the CDR3 is TGTGCCAGCAGTTACTCGGAGGGTTCCTACGAGCAGTACTTC. Residues: CASSYSEGSYEQYF.

The chain couples TRBV11-3 to TRBJ2-1; D may be TRBD2 (5 bases). Germline CDR1 reads SGHNT; CDR2 reads YENEEA. The CDR3 totals 14 residues. V lost 1 base to trimming and J lost 5 bases, with 9 bases between them. This CDR3 is CASSLAAANNEQFF. The CDR3 DNA sequence: TGTGCCAGCAGCTTAGCAGCGGCTAACAATGAGCAGTTCTTC.

The genes are TRBV5-1 and TRBJ1-5; tentatively, D is TRBD1 (5 bases). The CDR3 runs 14 residues. V lost 1 base and J lost 7, with 12 bases in between. Germline V gives CDR1 SGHRS, CDR2 YFSETQ. The CDR3 region is CASSLWQGVQPQHF. The CDR3 nucleotides read TGCGCCAGCAGCTTGTGGCAGGGCGTGCAGCCCCAGCATTTT.

CDR3 residues: CASSPQGIQETQYF. The CDR3 DNA sequence: TGTGCCAGCAGCCCTCAGGGGATCCAAGAGACCCAGTACTTC. The chain joins TRBV7-8 to TRBJ2-5, with D maybe TRBD1 (6 bases). Trimming took 5 bases from V and 1 from J, leaving 11 bases between them. This CDR3 spans 14 amino acids. Germline lookup yields CDR1 SGHVS and CDR2 FQNEAQ.

This chain links TRBV28 with TRBJ1-1; D is possibly TRBD1 (6 bases). CDR3 size: 16 residues. CDR1 MDHEN and CDR2 SYDVKM come from the germline V gene. V lost 5 bases, J lost 5 bases, and 21 bases lay in between. This chain's CDR3 is CASSPQAGGRGTEAFF. In DNA, the CDR3 is TGTGCCAGCAGTCCCCAAGCGGGGGGCCGAGGGACTGAAGCTTTCTTT.

Here the CDR3 DNA reads TGTGCCAGCAGCGAAACCGGGACAGGGAACGAGCAGTACTTC. It translates to CASSETGTGNEQYF. The chain combines TRBV5-4 with TRBJ2-7, with 9 bases matching TRBD1. Germline trimming cut 4 bases from V and 5 bases from J; bases unmatched to any gene: 7. The CDR3 sequence is 14 residues long. The germline V gene encodes CDR1 SGHNT and CDR2 YYREEE (reference sequence).

The genes are TRBV30 and TRBJ2-1; perhaps TRBD2 as D (5 bases). This CDR3 has 13 residues. Trimming stripped 4 bases from V and 5 bases from J, with 12 bases between. Germline V gene sequence: CDR1 GTSNPN, CDR2 SVGIG (reference sequence). The CDR3 sequence: CAWTDLANNEQFF. CDR3 sequence (DNA): TGTGCCTGGACTGATTTAGCGAACAATGAGCAGTTCTTC.

This clone was detected only a few times. V usage is TRBV4-3 and J usage is TRBJ2-5; 14 bases agree with TRBD2. Germline V lookup: CDR1 LGHNA, CDR2 YSLEER. The V gene end was trimmed by 4 bases and the J gene end by 5 bases; junction bases not matched to a gene: 3. The CDR3 contains 15 residues. CDR3 region: CASSPGTSGSETQYF. The CDR3 bases are TGCGCCAGCAGCCCGGGGACTAGCGGGAGTGAGACCCAGTACTTC.

The chain links TRBV19 to TRBJ2-7; TRBD1 aligns across 9 bases. Germline V gives CDR1 LNHDA, CDR2 SQIVND (reference sequence). V gave up 6 bases and J gave up 3 bases; unmatched junction bases: 6. The CDR3 has 14 amino acids. This CDR3 reads CASSIRQGVYEQYF. Written as DNA, the CDR3 is TGTGCCAGTAGCATTCGACAGGGGGTCTACGAGCAGTACTTC. The variable domain in full, with the rest retrieved from reference TRBV19 and TRBJ2-7, is DGGITQSPKYLFRKEGQNVTLSCEQNLNHDAMYWYRQDPGQGLRLIYYSQIVNDFQKGDIAEGYSVSREKKESFPLTVTSAQKNPTAFYLCASSIRQGVYEQYFGPGTRLTVT.